This TCR beta chain is from a study of blood T cell repertoires in COVID-19. Study background: Sites across the United States, Italy and Spain contributed samples from acute and convalescent COVID-19. PBMCs, B-cell-depleted T cells, or T cells were the source of the cDNA or gDNA that made up the material.

CDR1 LGHNA and CDR2 YNFKEQ come from the germline V gene. The CDR3 loop spans 18 amino acids. The V gene lost 4 bases and the J gene lost 6 bases, with 25 bases spanning the gap. Original methodology: Reference gene primer amplification in the assay estimated nucleated cell counts. TCRdb keeps only in-frame clones here, not all; method: immunoSEQ multiplex PCR. The V and J calls and clone size are taken from that table; D and trimming were inferred from the DNA. The sample contains about 260,000 clones, around nine tenths of which appear only once. The clonotype was recovered from a man between 35 and 55 years old who had recovered from COVID-19. V gene TRBV4-2 combines with J gene TRBJ2-1; D possibly corresponds to TRBD2 (7 bases). The sample was peripheral blood. The CDR3 region has the DNA TGTGCCAGCAGCCTAGAGGGGGGGCCACAGGTAGCGTCCAATGAGCAGTTCTTC. This encodes CASSLEGGPQVASNEQFF.